These 27 T cell receptor beta chains share one sample of origin, sequenced in a study of radiotherapy plus CTLA-4 blockade in lung cancer. Profiled with immunoSEQ multiplex PCR; TCRdb holds only in-frame clones, not every one. In the table there are tens of thousands of clones, around 75% of which are singletons. Sequencing used peripheral blood, obtained from a patient treated with radiotherapy plus ipilimumab. All receptors derive from a human donor with non-small cell lung cancer that progressed on radiotherapy plus ipilimumab.

The chain recombines TRBV14 with TRBJ2-7, with D possibly being TRBD1 or TRBD2 (6 bases each). The germline gives CDR1 SGHDN, CDR2 FVKESK. The V end was cut by 4 bases, the J end by 5 bases, with 27 bases between. The CDR3 loop spans 18 amino acids. The CDR3 loop reads CASSPLIFTGAQDDEQYF. DNA of the CDR3: TGTGCCAGCAGCCCCTTAATCTTTACGGGGGCCCAGGATGACGAGCAGTACTTC.

The V and J genes are TRBV4-1 and TRBJ1-2, with D uncertain. This CDR3 contains 15 residues. V shed 0 bases and J shed 2 bases, with 10 bases lying between them. The germline gives CDR1 MGHRA, CDR2 YSYEKL. The CDR3 loop is CASSQELRANYGYTF. DNA of the CDR3: TGCGCCAGCAGCCAAGAGCTAAGGGCCAACTATGGCTACACCTTC.

The chain links TRBV7-2 to TRBJ2-3; D is unresolved. Trimming stripped 5 bases from V and 3 bases from J, with 12 bases between. The V gene's germline CDR1 is SGHTA and CDR2 FQGNSA. The CDR3 is 14 amino acids. The CDR3 nucleotides read TGTGCCAGCAGCCCCCGTTTCTCTACAGATACGCAGTATTTT. Translated, it gives CASSPRFSTDTQYF.

This clone was found once. The J gene is TRBJ1-1, the V gene TRBV4-3; 9 nucleotides line up with TRBD1. The length of the CDR3 is 15 residues. The junction had 5 bases not matched to a gene; V was cut back by 0 bases and J by 6 bases. Germline-derived CDR1 and CDR2 are LGHNA and YSLEER. CDR3 nucleotide sequence: TGCGCCAGCAGCCAAGAAGGACAGGGGTTGGCTGAAGCTTTCTTT. Translated: CASSQEGQGLAEAFF.

CDR3 in amino acids: CASSPHQLAGGRSTDTQYF. The CDR3 coding sequence is TGTGCCAGCAGCCCCCATCAACTAGCGGGGGGCCGCTCCACAGATACGCAGTATTTT. The chain uses TRBV7-2 and TRBJ2-3; TRBD2 aligns across 12 bases. CDR1 and CDR2 (germline): SGHTA, FQGNSA. CDR3 length: 19 residues. V lost 5 bases, J lost 2 bases, and 14 bases stayed unmatched.

The chain couples TRBV10-3 to TRBJ1-2; D not resolved. The CDR3 totals 15 residues. Trimming left V 2 bases short and J 0 bases short, with 10 bases between. Looked up from germline, CDR1 is ENHRY and CDR2 is SYGVKD. Written as DNA, the CDR3 is TGTGCCATCAGTGAGAGCCCCGGAGCTAACTATGGCTACACCTTC. It translates to CAISESPGANYGYTF.

The rearrangement uses TRBV7-9 and TRBJ2-3; the match to TRBD2 covers 7 bases. Losses at the gene ends were 8 bases for V and 2 bases for J; bases not matched to a gene: 7. The germline V gene encodes CDR1 SEHNR and CDR2 FQNEAQ (reference sequence). The CDR3 has 14 residues. Written as DNA, the CDR3 is TGTGCCAGCTCCGAGCGGGACTACACAGATACGCAGTATTTT. It encodes CASSERDYTDTQYF.

The chain recombines TRBV11-3 with TRBJ2-1, with 14 bases lining up with TRBD2. V shed 3 bases, J shed 9 bases, and the junction held 1 base outside the gene matches. Germline CDR1 is SGHNT and CDR2 is YENEEA. The CDR3 runs 14 residues. DNA of the CDR3: TGTGCCAGCAGCTTTGGACTAGCGGGAGGTGAGCAGTTCTTC. Its protein product is CASSFGLAGGEQFF. Complete variable domain (other parts from reference TRBV11-3 and TRBJ2-1): EAGVVQSPRYKIIEKKQPVAFWCNPISGHNTLYWYLQNLGQGPELLIRYENEEAVDDSQLPKDRFSAERLKGVDSTLKIQPAELGDSAVYLCASSFGLAGGEQFFGPGTRLTVL.

The chain combines TRBV7-8 with TRBJ2-2, with unresolved D. The CDR3 consists of 14 residues. Looked up from germline, CDR1 is SGHVS and CDR2 is FQNEAQ. Trimming cost V 6 bases and J 2 bases, with 10 bases left between them. CDR3 bases: TGTGCCAGCAGTAGGATCGAAAACACCGGGGAGCTGTTTTTT. Translated, it gives CASSRIENTGELFF.

This clone was counted once. The V gene is TRBV29-1, the J gene TRBJ1-4; D is perhaps TRBD1 (5 bases). Germline V gene sequence: CDR1 SQVTM, CDR2 ANQGSEA. V dropped 7 bases and J dropped 4 bases, with 13 bases sitting between them. There are 13 residues in the CDR3. CDR3 loop: CSAGTGSNEKLFF. In nucleotides, the CDR3 is TGCAGCGCCGGGACTGGCAGTAATGAAAAACTGTTTTTT. The full variable domain, its missing parts supplied by reference TRBV29-1 and TRBJ1-4, is SAVISQKPSRDICQRGTSLTIQCQVDSQVTMMFWYRQQPGQSLTLIATANQGSEATYESGFVIDKFPISRPNLTFSTLTVSNMSPEDSSIYLCSAGTGSNEKLFFGSGTQLSVL.

The chain employs TRBV7-8 and TRBJ1-1; no definite D call. V was trimmed by 1 base and J by 5 bases, leaving 11 bases between them. This CDR3 region has 14 residues. Germline V CDR1 and CDR2: SGHVS, FQNEAQ. The CDR3 is CASSLGGVLTEAFF. DNA for the CDR3: TGTGCCAGCAGCTTAGGTGGGGTCTTAACTGAAGCTTTCTTT.

The rearrangement uses TRBV28 and TRBJ2-5, with 8 bases identical to TRBD2. This CDR3 region has 13 residues. V lost 8 bases, J lost 1 base, and 3 bases stayed unmatched. Germline CDR1 is MDHEN and CDR2 is SYDVKM. The DNA for the CDR3 is TGTGCCAGCGAACTAGCGGCCCAAGAGACCCAGTACTTC. As protein: CASELAAQETQYF.

This chain links TRBV29-1 with TRBJ2-5; TRBD2 aligns across 11 bases. CDR1 SQVTM and CDR2 ANQGSEA come from the germline V gene. V shed 3 bases, J shed 6 bases, and the junction held 3 bases outside the gene matches. This CDR3 comprises 13 residues. The CDR3 region has the DNA TGCAGCGTTGATAGCGGGGGGGCGAAGACCCAGTACTTC. Translating it yields CSVDSGGAKTQYF.

The chain links TRBV2 to TRBJ1-4; D is unclear. Trimming removed 6 bases at V and 0 bases at J, with 11 bases between. This CDR3 contains 15 residues. Germline V gene lookup returns CDR1 SNHLY and CDR2 FYNNEI. The CDR3 DNA sequence: TGTGCCAGCAGAACTTCCGAAGCAACTAATGAAAAACTGTTTTTT. It codes for CASRTSEATNEKLFF.

This chain links TRBV7-2 with TRBJ2-7; D possibly corresponds to TRBD1 (5 bases). The CDR3 consists of 14 residues. Germline V gene lookup returns CDR1 SGHTA and CDR2 FQGNSA. V lost 4 bases and J 0 bases, leaving 10 bases between the germline ends. The CDR3 protein is CASSSHQGSYEQYF. For the CDR3, the DNA is TGTGCCAGCAGCTCTCATCAGGGCTCCTACGAGCAGTACTTC.

The gene calls are TRBV19 and TRBJ2-1; D not certain. Trimming pared 8 bases from V and 3 bases from J, leaving 17 bases between. CDR3 length equals 15 residues. Per germline, CDR1 LNHDA and CDR2 SQIVND (reference sequence). CDR3 DNA sequence: TGTGCCAGTGGGTCATTAGGGATTGACTACAATGAGCAGTTCTTC. Translated, it gives CASGSLGIDYNEQFF.

V gene TRBV7-2 combines with J gene TRBJ2-1; D gene uncertain. CDR3 length equals 15 residues. Germline CDR1 reads SGHTA; CDR2 reads FQGNSA. With 0 bases removed from V and 0 bases from J, the gap between germline ends came to 6 bases. The CDR3: CASSLAASSYNEQFF. Here the CDR3 DNA reads TGTGCCAGCAGCTTAGCGGCGAGCTCCTACAATGAGCAGTTCTTC. The full variable domain, with the rest looked up from reference TRBV7-2 and TRBJ2-1, is GAGVSQSPSNKVTEKGKDVELRCDPISGHTALYWYRQSLGQGLEFLIYFQGNSAPDKSGLPSDRFSAERTGGSVSTLTIQRTQQEDSAVYLCASSLAASSYNEQFFGPGTRLTVL.

The rearrangement uses TRBV2 and TRBJ1-4; 8 positions agree with TRBD1. The CDR3 is 14 residues long. Germline CDR1 reads SNHLY; CDR2 reads FYNNEI. Trimming cost V 5 bases and J 5 bases; bases outside gene matches: 4. This CDR3 is CASSRTGRNEKLFF. The CDR3 DNA follows: TGTGCCAGCAGTCGGACAGGGAGAAATGAAAAACTGTTTTTT.

The gene calls are TRBV11-2 and TRBJ2-1, with D hard to call. The CDR3 spans 12 residues. Germline V CDR1 and CDR2: SGHAT, FQNNGV. With 5 bases removed from V and 6 bases from J, the gap between germline ends came to 8 bases. In nucleotides, the CDR3 is TGTGCCAGCAGCCCGAATCTCAATGAGCAGTTCTTC. Protein sequence: CASSPNLNEQFF.

V usage is TRBV7-9 and J usage is TRBJ2-1; a possible D gene is TRBD2 (6 bases). Germline V CDR1 and CDR2: SEHNR, FQNEAQ (reference sequence). The CDR3 loop spans 12 amino acids. V was trimmed by 6 bases and J by 13 bases, leaving 16 bases between them. The CDR3 region is CASSLRAAGQFF. CDR3 bases: TGTGCCAGCAGTCTTAGGGCGGCGGGACAGTTCTTC.

Remarks on this clone: The sample holds other DNA sequences that translate to the same CDR3. DNA of the CDR3: TGTGCCAGCAGCTTGATCGGACAGGGGGACTCCTACGAGCAGTACTTC. As protein: CASSLIGQGDSYEQYF. This sequence joins TRBV7-9 and TRBJ2-7; 10 nucleotides align to TRBD1. V trimming: 3 bases; J trimming: 0 bases; junction bases outside the gene matches: 5. Germline CDR1 reads SEHNR; CDR2 reads FQNEAQ (reference sequence). The CDR3 spans 16 residues.

The chain couples TRBV7-7 to TRBJ2-2, with D unresolved. Trimming took off 3 bases at V and 4 bases at J, with 12 bases between the two ends. The CDR3 runs 15 residues. From germline, CDR1 is SSHAT and CDR2 FNYEAQ (reference sequence). In DNA, the CDR3 is TGTGCCAGCAGCTTTCTACACGAACCCACCGGGGAGCTGTTTTTT. It is translated as CASSFLHEPTGELFF. Complete variable domain (other parts from reference TRBV7-7 and TRBJ2-2): GAGVSQSPRYKVTKRGQDVTLRCDPISSHATLYWYQQALGQGPEFLTYFNYEAQPDKSGLPSDRFSAERPEGSISTLTIQRTEQRDSAMYRCASSFLHEPTGELFFGEGSRLTVL.

The V gene is TRBV5-4, the J gene TRBJ2-4, with 7 bases matching TRBD2. Per germline, CDR1 SGHNT and CDR2 YYREEE (reference sequence). The CDR3 is made up of 15 amino acids. Trimming at V came to 2 bases and at J to 6 bases, leaving 8 bases not matched to a gene. In DNA, the CDR3 is TGTGCCAGCAGCTTAGGCGGGGGTTGGGGAAACATTCAGTACTTC. This sequence encodes CASSLGGGWGNIQYF.

V usage is TRBV28 and J usage is TRBJ2-5; 9 bases agree with TRBD1. CDR3 size: 14 residues. Germline CDR1 and CDR2: MDHEN and SYDVKM. J was trimmed by 3 bases and V by 4 bases; bases with no gene match: 3. The CDR3 is CASSWDRVEETQYF. In DNA, the CDR3 is TGTGCCAGCAGTTGGGACAGGGTAGAAGAGACCCAGTACTTC.

This chain uses TRBV19 with TRBJ2-1; D gene ambiguous. From germline, CDR1 is LNHDA and CDR2 SQIVND (reference sequence). This CDR3 region has 15 residues. V gave up 3 bases and J gave up 5 bases, with 14 bases separating them. The DNA for the CDR3 is TGTGCCAGTAGTATTAATTATCGGATAAACAATGAGCAGTTCTTC. Translating gives CASSINYRINNEQFF.

The rearrangement joins TRBV27 to TRBJ2-4, with a weak D call TRBD1 (7 bases). Germline V lookup: CDR1 MNHEY, CDR2 SMNVEV (reference sequence). This CDR3 is 18 amino acids long. Trimming removed 5 bases from V and 10 bases from J, with 30 bases in between. CDR3 sequence reads: CASSPTPGGIGLGRIQYF. In DNA form, the CDR3 reads TGTGCCAGCAGTCCTACCCCAGGGGGAATAGGCCTTGGGAGGATTCAGTACTTC.

In nucleotides, the CDR3 is TGTGCCAGCAGCTCACGACTAGCGGGGTTGAGGGAGCAGTTCTTC. Translation gives CASSSRLAGLREQFF. This chain uses TRBV11-2 with TRBJ2-1; 11 nucleotides match TRBD2. CDR3 size: 15 residues. Germline V gene data show CDR1 as SGHAT and CDR2 as FQNNGV. V shed 4 bases, J shed 10 bases, and the junction held 9 bases outside the gene matches.